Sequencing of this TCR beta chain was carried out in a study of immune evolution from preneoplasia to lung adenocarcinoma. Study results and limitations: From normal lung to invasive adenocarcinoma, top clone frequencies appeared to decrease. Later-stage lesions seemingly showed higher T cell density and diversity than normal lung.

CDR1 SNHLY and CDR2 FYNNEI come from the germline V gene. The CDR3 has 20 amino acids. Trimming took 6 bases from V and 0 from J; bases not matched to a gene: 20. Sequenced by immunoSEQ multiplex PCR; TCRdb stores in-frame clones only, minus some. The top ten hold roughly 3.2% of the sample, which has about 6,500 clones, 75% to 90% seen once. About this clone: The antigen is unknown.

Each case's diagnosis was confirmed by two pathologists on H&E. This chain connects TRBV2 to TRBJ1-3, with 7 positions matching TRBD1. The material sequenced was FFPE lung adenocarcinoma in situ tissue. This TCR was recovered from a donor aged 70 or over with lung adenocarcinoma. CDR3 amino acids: CASRSRLNWTGRNSGNTIYF. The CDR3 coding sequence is TGTGCCAGCAGGTCGAGGTTAAACTGGACAGGCAGGAACTCTGGAAACACCATATATTTT.